Detailed here is one T cell receptor beta chain. Antigen specificity is unknown. MiXCR, applied by TCRdb to the reads, yields one record per CDR3 protein. The table shows roughly 920,000 distinct CDR3 sequences, with about 33% occurring only once. These data come from a study of T cell repertoires in cytomegalovirus infection. In the study overall: Both recently identified HLA-C-restricted and well-studied HLA-B-restricted CMV epitopes were used in the study. Through public TCR beta signatures, both CMV infection and matching HLA type were indicated. General study results and limits: Carriers of CMV and the relevant HLA type were discriminated by public TCR beta frequency. Across the ex vivo response, the dominant clonotypes were HLA-C-restricted CMV-specific TCR beta clonotypes.

This CDR3 has 15 residues. Germline V CDR1 and CDR2: DFQATT, SNEGSKA (reference sequence). V was pared by 4 bases and J by 3 bases, with 7 bases of the junction left unmatched. The TCR sequence derives from a human donor in good health (CMV status not recorded). Some clones in this sample may be carry-over from other donors' samples. This sequence joins TRBV20-1 and TRBJ1-2; 11 positions match TRBD1. The sequences come from cultured CD8+ T cells from PBMCs, collected from culture after CMV antigen stimulation. The CDR3 region has the DNA TGCAGTGCTATCCTCCGGGACAGGGGGGACTATGGCTACACCTTC. Residues: CSAILRDRGDYGYTF.